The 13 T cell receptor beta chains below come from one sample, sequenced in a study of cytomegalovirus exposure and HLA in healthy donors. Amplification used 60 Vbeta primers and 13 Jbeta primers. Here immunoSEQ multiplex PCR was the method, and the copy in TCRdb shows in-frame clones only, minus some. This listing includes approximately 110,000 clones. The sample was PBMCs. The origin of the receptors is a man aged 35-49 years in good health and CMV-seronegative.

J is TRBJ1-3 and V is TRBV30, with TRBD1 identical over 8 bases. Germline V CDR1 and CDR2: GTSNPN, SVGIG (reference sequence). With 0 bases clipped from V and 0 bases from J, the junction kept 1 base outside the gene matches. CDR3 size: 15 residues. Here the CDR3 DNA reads TGTGCCTGGAGTGTCGACAGGGGCTCTGGAAACACCATATATTTT. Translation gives CAWSVDRGSGNTIYF. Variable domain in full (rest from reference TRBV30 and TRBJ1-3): SQTIHQWPATLVQPVGSPLSLECTVEGTSNPNLYWYRQAAGRGLQLLFYSVGIGQISSEVPQNLSASRPQDRQFILSSKKLLLSDSGFYLCAWSVDRGSGNTIYFGEGSWLTVV.

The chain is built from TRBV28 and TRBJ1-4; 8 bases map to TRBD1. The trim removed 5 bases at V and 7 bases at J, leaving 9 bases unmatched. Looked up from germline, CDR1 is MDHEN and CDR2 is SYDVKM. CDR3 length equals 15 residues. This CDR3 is CASSAWTGLREKLFF. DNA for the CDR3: TGTGCCAGCAGTGCCTGGACAGGGTTGCGTGAAAAACTGTTTTTT.

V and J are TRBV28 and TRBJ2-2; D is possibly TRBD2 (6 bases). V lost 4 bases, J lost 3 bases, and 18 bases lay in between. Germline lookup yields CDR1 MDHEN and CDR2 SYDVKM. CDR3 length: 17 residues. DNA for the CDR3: TGTGCCAGCAGTTCCCCCCCCACCCGCGGGGACACCGGGGAGCTGTTTTTT. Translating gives CASSSPPTRGDTGELFF.

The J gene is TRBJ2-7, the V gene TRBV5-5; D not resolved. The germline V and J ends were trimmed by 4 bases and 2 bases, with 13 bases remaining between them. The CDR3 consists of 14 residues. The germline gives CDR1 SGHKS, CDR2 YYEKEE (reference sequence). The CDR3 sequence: CASSHRGFPYEQYF. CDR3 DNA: TGTGCCAGCAGCCATCGCGGATTTCCCTACGAGCAGTACTTC.

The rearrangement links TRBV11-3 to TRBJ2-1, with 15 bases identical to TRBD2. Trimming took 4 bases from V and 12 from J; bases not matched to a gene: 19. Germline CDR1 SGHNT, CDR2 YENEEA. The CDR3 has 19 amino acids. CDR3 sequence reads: CASSSGAPGTSGRPGRQFF. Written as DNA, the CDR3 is TGTGCCAGCAGCTCAGGTGCCCCCGGGACTAGCGGGAGGCCGGGGAGGCAGTTCTTC. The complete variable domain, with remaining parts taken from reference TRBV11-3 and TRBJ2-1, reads EAGVVQSPRYKIIEKKQPVAFWCNPISGHNTLYWYLQNLGQGPELLIRYENEEAVDDSQLPKDRFSAERLKGVDSTLKIQPAELGDSAVYLCASSSGAPGTSGRPGRQFFGPGTRLTVL.

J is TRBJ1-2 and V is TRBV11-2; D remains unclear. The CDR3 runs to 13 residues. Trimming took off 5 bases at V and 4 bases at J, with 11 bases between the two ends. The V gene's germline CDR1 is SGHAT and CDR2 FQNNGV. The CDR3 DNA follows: TGTGCCAGCAGCCCCACTGTAGTCTATGGCTACACCTTC. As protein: CASSPTVVYGYTF.

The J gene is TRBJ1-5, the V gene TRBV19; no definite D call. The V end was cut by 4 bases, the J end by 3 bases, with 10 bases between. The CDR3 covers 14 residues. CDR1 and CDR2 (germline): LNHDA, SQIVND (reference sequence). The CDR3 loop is CASSTSGDNQPQHF. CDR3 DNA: TGTGCCAGTAGTACCAGTGGAGACAATCAGCCCCAGCATTTT.

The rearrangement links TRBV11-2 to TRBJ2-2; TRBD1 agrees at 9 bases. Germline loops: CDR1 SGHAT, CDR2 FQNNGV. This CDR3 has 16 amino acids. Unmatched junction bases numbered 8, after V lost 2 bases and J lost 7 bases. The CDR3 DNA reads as TGTGCCAGCAGCTTAAGTACAGGGGGCCTGGGCGGGGAGCTGTTTTTT. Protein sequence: CASSLSTGGLGGELFF.

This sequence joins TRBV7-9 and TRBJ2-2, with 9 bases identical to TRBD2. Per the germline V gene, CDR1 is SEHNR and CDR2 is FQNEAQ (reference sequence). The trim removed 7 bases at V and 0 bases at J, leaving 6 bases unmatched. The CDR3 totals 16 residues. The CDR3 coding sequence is TGTGCCAGCACCCTGCGGGGGGGGTCGAACACCGGGGAGCTGTTTTTT. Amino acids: CASTLRGGSNTGELFF.

The CDR3 nucleotides are TGTGCCAGCAGTGTAGCGGGAGGAGGCTACGAGCAGTACTTC. This translates into CASSVAGGGYEQYF. V and J are TRBV6-6 and TRBJ2-5, with 10 bases fitting TRBD2. The tail of the sequence fits TRBJ2-7 better, so the J call may be wrong. Germline CDR1 reads MNHNY; CDR2 reads SVGAGI (reference sequence). The CDR3 contains 14 residues.

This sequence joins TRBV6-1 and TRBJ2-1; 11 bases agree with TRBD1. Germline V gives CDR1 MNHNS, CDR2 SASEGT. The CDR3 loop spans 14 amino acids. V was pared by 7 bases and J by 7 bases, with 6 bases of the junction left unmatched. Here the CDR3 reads CASNARDRGNEQFF. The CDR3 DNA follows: TGTGCCAGCAACGCCCGGGACAGGGGGAATGAGCAGTTCTTC.

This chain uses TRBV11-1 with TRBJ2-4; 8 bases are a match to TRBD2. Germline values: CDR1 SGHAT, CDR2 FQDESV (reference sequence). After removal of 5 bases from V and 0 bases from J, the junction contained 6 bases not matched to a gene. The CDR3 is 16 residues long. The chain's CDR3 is CASSVTGGGAKNIQYF. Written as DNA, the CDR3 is TGTGCCAGCAGCGTAACCGGGGGGGGAGCCAAAAACATTCAGTACTTC.

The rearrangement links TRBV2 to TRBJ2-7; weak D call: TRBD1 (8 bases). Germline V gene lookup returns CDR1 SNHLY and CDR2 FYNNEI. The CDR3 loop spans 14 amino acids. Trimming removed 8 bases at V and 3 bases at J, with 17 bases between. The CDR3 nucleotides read TGTGCCAGCGGACTAGGACAGGGCGGCTACGAGCAGTACTTC. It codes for CASGLGQGGYEQYF.